The following is a T cell receptor (beta chain) sequence with its context. The V end lost 5 bases, the J end lost 5 bases, and 16 bases lay between the germline ends. CDR1 is PRHDT and CDR2 is FYEKMQ in the germline V gene (reference sequence). The CDR3 totals 14 residues. This table comes from immunoSEQ multiplex PCR, and its TCRdb copy is limited to in-frame clones, with some not included. The sample yields some 41,000 clones, approximately 94% seen once. This record belongs to a study of T cell changes during pregnancy in multiple sclerosis. The sample in question was CD8+ T cells from peripheral blood mononuclear cells, obtained in the third trimester of pregnancy. The chain combines TRBV13 with TRBJ2-7; possible D gene TRBD1, 6 bases. This TCR was recovered from a female donor with multiple sclerosis, enrolled in a pregnancy study. The CDR3 loop is CASSRTGTVDEQYF. CDR3 nucleotide sequence: TGTGCCAGCAGCCGCACAGGGACGGTCGACGAGCAGTACTTC.